The TCR beta chain described here comes from a study of blood T cell repertoires in COVID-19. Study details: Researchers got acute and convalescent COVID-19 samples from the United States, Italy and Spain.

TCRdb's copy holds only in-frame clones and misses some; the assay was immunoSEQ multiplex PCR. The sample consists of approximately 300,000 clones, more than 70% of them appearing once. Patients of the Seattle cohort, enrolled during active infection, were followed longitudinally. This receptor was obtained from a woman aged 25 to 39 with COVID-19, enrolled during active disease. The sequencing input was peripheral blood.

CDR3 bases: TGTGCCAGCAGCCAAGTATACAGGGGAGATGAAAAACTGTTTTTT. It specifies CASSQVYRGDEKLFF. The genes are TRBV3-1 (or the pseudogene TRBV3-2) and TRBJ1-4, with 7 bases fitting TRBD1. After removal of 1 base from V and 6 bases from J, the junction contained 5 bases not matched to a gene. This CDR3 comprises 15 residues. The germline CDR1 and CDR2 sequences are LGHDT and YNNKEL (reference sequence).